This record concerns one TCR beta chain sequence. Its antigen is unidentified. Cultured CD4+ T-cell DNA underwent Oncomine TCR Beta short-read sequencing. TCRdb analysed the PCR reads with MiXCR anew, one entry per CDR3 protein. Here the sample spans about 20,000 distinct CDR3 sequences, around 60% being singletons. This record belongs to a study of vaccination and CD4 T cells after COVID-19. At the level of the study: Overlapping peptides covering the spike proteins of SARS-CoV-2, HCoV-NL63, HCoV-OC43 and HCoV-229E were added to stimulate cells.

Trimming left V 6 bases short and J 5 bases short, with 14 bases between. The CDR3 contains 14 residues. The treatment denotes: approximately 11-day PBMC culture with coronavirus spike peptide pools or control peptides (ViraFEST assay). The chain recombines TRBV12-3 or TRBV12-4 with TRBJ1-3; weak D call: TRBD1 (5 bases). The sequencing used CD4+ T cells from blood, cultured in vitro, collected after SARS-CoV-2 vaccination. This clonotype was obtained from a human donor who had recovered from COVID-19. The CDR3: CASSLMPGRNTIYF. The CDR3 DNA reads TGTGCCAGCAGCCTTATGCCAGGGCGAAACACCATATATTTT.